This T cell receptor (beta chain) was retrieved from a study of control samples from healthy donors and cancer patients. Germline V gene sequence: CDR1 MGHRA, CDR2 YSYEKL. The CDR3 contains 17 residues. With 4 bases removed from V and 0 bases from J, the gap between germline ends came to 15 bases. Profiling relied on immunoSEQ multiplex PCR, and the TCRdb table lists in-frame clones only, not all of them. The sample comprises some 100,000 clones, roughly 92% of which are singletons, and less than 3.5% rests with the top ten. Sequenced: blood. The rearrangement joins TRBV4-1 to TRBJ1-4, with D uncertain. The source is a human donor in good health. The donor label of this sample is uncertain. This chain's CDR3 is CASSRLEATATNEKLFF. The CDR3 nucleotides are TGCGCCAGCAGCCGGTTAGAGGCCACAGCAACTAATGAAAAACTGTTTTTT.